The next 18 T cell receptor beta chains were all read from a single sample in a study of T cells expressing NK-cell markers. For each CDR3 protein, TCRdb gives one entry from its re-call of the 5' RACE reads, without DNA. This sample contains about 550,000 distinct CDR3 sequences. Sequenced input: blood T cells: a sorted CD56 or NKG2C T cell subset, CD4+ or CD8+ T cells, or bulk PBMC T cells (not recorded which). These receptors came from a young man in good health.

The chain employs TRBV11-2 and TRBJ2-5. CDR3 length equals 12 residues. Per the germline V gene, CDR1 is SGHAT and CDR2 is FQNNGV. CDR3 in amino acids: CASSSQAETQYF.

The chain carries TRBV29-1 and TRBJ2-7. The CDR3 has 13 residues. Germline lookup yields CDR1 SQVTM and CDR2 ANQGSEA. CDR3 amino acids: CSVVSGLEYEQYF.

V and J are TRBV9 and TRBJ2-3; TCRdb selects TRBD1, and the lack of DNA leaves this call unchecked. CDR1 SGDLS and CDR2 YYNGEE come from the germline V gene. This CDR3 spans 16 amino acids. CDR3 residues: CASSVSPDFVLYTQYF.

V usage is TRBV14 and J usage is TRBJ2-2; the TCRdb call, TRBD1, lacks DNA for checking. The CDR3 is made up of 17 amino acids. CDR1 is SGHDN, CDR2 FVKESK, per germline. The CDR3 reads CASSQAPSLSNTGELFF. The full variable domain, its missing parts supplied by reference TRBV14 and TRBJ2-2, is EAGVTQFPSHSVIEKGQTVTLRCDPISGHDNLYWYRRVMGKEIKFLLHFVKESKQDESGMPNNRFLAERTGGTYSTLKVQPAELEDSGVYFCASSQAPSLSNTGELFFGEGSRLTVL.

The chain employs TRBV11-2 and TRBJ2-1; TCRdb calls TRBD1, which cannot be checked without DNA. The CDR3 runs to 14 residues. The V gene's germline CDR1 is SGHAT and CDR2 FQNNGV. The CDR3 loop is CASSADRGSSEQFF.

The J gene is TRBJ2-1, the V gene TRBV5-1. This CDR3 comprises 14 residues. Germline V gene sequence: CDR1 SGHRS, CDR2 YFSETQ. CDR3 protein: CASSLAGTYNEQFF.

The chain links TRBV20-1 to TRBJ2-2; TCRdb returns TRBD2, unconfirmable since there is no DNA. In germline, CDR1 is DFQATT, CDR2 SNEGSKA (reference sequence). CDR3 length: 16 amino acids. The chain's CDR3 is CSASRTSGTNTGELFF.

V and J are TRBV10-3 and TRBJ2-2; the TRBD1 assignment by TCRdb is unverifiable without DNA. CDR1 and CDR2 from the germline V gene are ENHRY and SYGVKD. The CDR3 totals 16 residues. The CDR3 sequence: CAITSGTGQNTGELFF.

The rearrangement uses TRBV28 and TRBJ2-7; the D gene TCRdb calls, TRBD1, cannot be checked with no DNA. CDR1 MDHEN and CDR2 SYDVKM come from the germline V gene. The CDR3 is 13 residues long. The CDR3 region is CASSRTSFYEQYF.

V usage is TRBV12-3 or TRBV12-4 and J usage is TRBJ2-2; TCRdb's D call, TRBD1, is unchecked because there is no DNA. CDR3 length: 15 residues. The CDR3 loop is CASRRGQGEPGELFF.

This chain joins TRBV14 and TRBJ1-6; the TRBD1 assignment by TCRdb is unverifiable without DNA. CDR3 length equals 13 residues. Per germline, CDR1 SGHDN and CDR2 FVKESK. CDR3 sequence reads: CASSQLDRRSLHF.

The V gene is TRBV7-2, the J gene TRBJ2-7; TCRdb reports TRBD1, a call that lacks DNA to check it against. The CDR3 has 16 residues. CDR1 and CDR2 from the germline V gene are SGHTA and FQGNSA. The CDR3 is CASSPGTGGYKGEQYF.

The chain joins TRBV20-1 to TRBJ2-7; without DNA, the TCRdb call of TRBD1 cannot be checked. The CDR3 is 14 residues long. Germline assignment: CDR1 DFQATT and CDR2 SNEGSKA (reference sequence). The CDR3 sequence is CSARDGGRNYEQYF.

The rearrangement links TRBV5-1 to TRBJ1-1; TCRdb's D call, TRBD1, is unchecked because there is no DNA. CDR3 length: 15 residues. CDR1 SGHRS and CDR2 YFSETQ come from the germline V gene. The CDR3 protein is CASSLVQGMNTEAFF.

The genes are TRBV30 and TRBJ1-1. The CDR3 extends over 16 amino acids. Per germline, CDR1 GTSNPN and CDR2 SVGIG (reference sequence). The CDR3 reads CAWGTTKSGPNTEAFF.

This chain joins TRBV12-3 or TRBV12-4 and TRBJ2-5; without DNA, the TCRdb call of TRBD1 cannot be checked. CDR3 length: 17 residues. The CDR3 sequence: CASSPRAGTVRAQTQYF.

J is TRBJ2-7 and V is TRBV12-3 or TRBV12-4. The length of the CDR3 is 14 residues. The CDR3 region is CASKTTGRDYEQYF.

The J gene is TRBJ2-1, the V gene TRBV24-1; TCRdb gives TRBD2 as the D gene, but with no DNA this cannot be confirmed. The germline V gene has CDR1 KGHDR and CDR2 SFDVKD. CDR3 size: 17 residues. The CDR3 here is CATSDLPRGSGSNEQFF.